These 2 T cell receptor beta chains were all obtained from the same sample, sequenced in a study of cytomegalovirus exposure and HLA in healthy donors. 60 Vbeta and 13 Jbeta primers were used in PCR. Libraries were prepared by immunoSEQ multiplex PCR; TCRdb keeps only in-frame clonotypes and omits some of them. The sample lists about 80,000 clones; around three quarters were seen once. The specimen was PBMCs. These receptor sequences come from a man under 40 in good health and CMV-seronegative.

This chain connects TRBV10-3 to TRBJ2-7, with 9 bases identical to TRBD1. V lost 8 bases, J lost 5 bases, and 13 bases stayed unmatched. The CDR3 loop spans 15 amino acids. Looked up from germline, CDR1 is ENHRY and CDR2 is SYGVKD. CDR3 loop: CAISDTGQGLDEQYF. DNA of the CDR3: TGTGCCATCTCCGATACAGGACAGGGGCTAGACGAGCAGTACTTC.

The chain recombines TRBV6-8 with TRBJ2-7, with D maybe TRBD2 (6 bases). This CDR3 comprises 15 residues. Trimming removed 4 bases at V and 3 bases at J, with 16 bases between. The germline V gene has CDR1 MNHGY and CDR2 SAAAGT. The CDR3 sequence is CASSSIGSAVYEQYF. The CDR3 DNA reads TGTGCCAGCAGTTCGATCGGGAGTGCGGTCTACGAGCAGTACTTC.